This T cell receptor beta chain is drawn from a study of blood T cells in healthy people across ages. Losses at the gene ends were 4 bases for V and 3 bases for J; bases not matched to a gene: 9. Per the germline V gene, CDR1 is SNHLY and CDR2 is FYNNEI. The CDR3 totals 16 residues. Together with a sample-barcoded 5' primer, a J-beta primer mix was included in a second PCR lasting about 7 to 12 cycles. TCRdb processed the 5' RACE reads anew with MiXCR; each CDR3 protein has one entry. The sample records roughly 1.9 million distinct CDR3 sequences, about 39% being singletons. Every participating donor contributed roughly 11 milliliters of peripheral blood through a draw. Whenever a sample was processed, at least 6.5 million PBMCs were isolated.

Sequencing used blood. The rearrangement links TRBV2 to TRBJ1-2; 9 bases map to TRBD1. This receptor was obtained from a human donor in good health. For the CDR3, the DNA is TGTGCCAGCAGTGGAGCGTGGGACAGGGCTTACTATGGCTACACCTTC. This codes for CASSGAWDRAYYGYTF. Together with reference TRBV2 and TRBJ1-2, the CDR3 gives the full variable domain: EPEVTQTPSHQVTQMGQEVILRCVPISNHLYFYWYRQILGQKVEFLVSFYNNEISEKSEIFDDQFSVERPDGSNFTLKIRSTKLEDSAMYFCASSGAWDRAYYGYTFGSGTRLTVV.